These 15 T cell receptor beta chains were sequenced from one sample in a study of breast tumors, draining lymph nodes, adjacent tissues. The lymph nodes were axillary draining lymph nodes from breast cancer patients. TCRdb redid the calling of the multiplex PCR reads with MiXCR, one entry per CDR3 protein. Of about 150,000 distinct CDR3 sequences listed, about a fifth are singletons. The sequencing sample was made of axillary lymph node tissue. These receptors all come from a female donor with breast cancer. Some clones in this sample may be carry-over from other donors' samples.

Ten or more counts support this clonotype. DNA of the CDR3: TGCAGTGCTAGAGAACCAGTGTTGGCCTACAATGAGCAGTTCTTC. It encodes CSAREPVLAYNEQFF. The chain joins TRBV20-1 to TRBJ2-1; D remains unclear. This CDR3 comprises 15 residues. V was shortened by 0 bases and J by 2 bases, with 11 bases between the two germline ends. Germline loops: CDR1 DFQATT, CDR2 SNEGSKA (reference sequence).

This chain uses TRBV18 with TRBJ1-3, with TRBD1 matching over 8 bases. Unmatched junction bases numbered 12, after V lost 3 bases and J lost 8 bases. The germline CDR1 and CDR2 sequences are KGHSH and LQKENI. This CDR3 has 16 residues. The CDR3 region is CASSPLRTGIGDTIYF. The CDR3 nucleotides read TGTGCCAGCTCACCTTTACGGACAGGGATCGGAGACACCATATATTTT.

This clonotype was picked up many times. The V gene is TRBV2, the J gene TRBJ2-7, with TRBD2 matching over 9 bases. V lost 2 bases and J lost 4; bases outside the gene matches: 3. Germline CDR1 reads SNHLY; CDR2 reads FYNNEI. The CDR3 is 14 amino acids. The CDR3 DNA reads TGTGCCAGCAGTGAAAGGCGGGAGGGGTACGAGCAGTACTTC. This codes for CASSERREGYEQYF.

This clonotype was detected ten times or more. This chain links TRBV6-5 with TRBJ2-1; 13 positions agree with TRBD2. Germline-derived CDR1 and CDR2 are MNHEY and SVGAGI. The trim removed 4 bases at V and 9 bases at J, leaving 9 bases unmatched. There are 16 residues in the CDR3. The CDR3 spells CASSSPGLAGRIEQFF. DNA for the CDR3: TGTGCCAGCAGTTCTCCGGGACTAGCGGGACGGATTGAGCAGTTCTTC.

Concerning this clonotype itself: This may be a read error, as it is one base from a much larger clone. V is TRBV4-1 and J is TRBJ1-5; no clear D. Germline lookup yields CDR1 MGHRA and CDR2 YSYEKL. The CDR3 is 15 residues long. The V and J ends lost 0 bases and 2 bases respectively, with 8 bases between them. The CDR3 region has the DNA TGCGCCAGCAGCCAAGAGGGGAGCGGCAATCAGCCCCAGCATTTT. Its translation: CASSQEGSGNQPQHF.

This clonotype has a handful of counts. An end of the junction does not agree with germline; a read error may underlie this. This rearrangement joins TRBV27 to TRBJ1-6, with D perhaps TRBD1 (5 bases). There are 15 residues in the CDR3. Germline V gives CDR1 MNHEY, CDR2 SMNVEV (reference sequence). The CDR3 region is CASSFAGAHNSPLHF. The CDR3 DNA follows: TGTGCCAGCAGTTTCGCCGGGGCCCATAATTCACCCCTTCACTTT.

This clonotype was counted at least ten times. The J gene is TRBJ2-3, the V gene TRBV20-1; TRBD1 might be the D (5 bases). This CDR3 spans 13 amino acids. Deletions cut 3 bases from V and 2 bases from J, with 9 bases between. Looked up from germline, CDR1 is DFQATT and CDR2 is SNEGSKA (reference sequence). CDR3 in amino acids: CSARTQDTDTQYF. In nucleotides, the CDR3 is TGCAGTGCTAGGACACAGGACACAGATACGCAGTATTTT.

This clonotype came up many times. J is TRBJ2-3 and V is TRBV5-1, with 7 bases identical to TRBD2. V shed 3 bases and J 4 bases; nucleotides not matched to a gene: 8. Germline V CDR1 and CDR2: SGHRS, YFSETQ. The CDR3 runs to 15 residues. The CDR3 loop reads CASSYLLAGADTQYF. Written as DNA, the CDR3 is TGCGCCAGCAGCTATCTATTAGCGGGCGCAGATACGCAGTATTTT.

This clonotype was observed at least ten times. The chain recombines TRBV7-2 with TRBJ2-7; D possibly corresponds to TRBD1 (5 bases). This CDR3 is 14 amino acids long. Between the trimmed V and J ends, which lost 1 base and 2 bases, there was a span of 9 bases. Germline V gene sequence: CDR1 SGHTA, CDR2 FQGNSA. The CDR3 DNA follows: TGTGCCAGCAGCTTAGTAGGGGCAACCTACGAGCAGTACTTC. This translates into CASSLVGATYEQYF.

This clonotype was seen many times. This rearrangement joins TRBV18 to TRBJ2-7; 9 bases are shared with TRBD1. V lost 2 bases to trimming and J lost 5 bases; unmatched junction nucleotides: 7. The CDR3 consists of 15 residues. Germline V gene lookup returns CDR1 KGHSH and CDR2 LQKENI. CDR3 sequence reads: CASSPGLGTGNEQYF. The CDR3 DNA reads TGTGCCAGCTCACCAGGTTTAGGGACAGGGAACGAGCAGTACTTC. Variable domain in full (rest from reference TRBV18 and TRBJ2-7): NAGVMQNPRHLVRRRGQEARLRCSPMKGHSHVYWYRQLPEEGLKFMVYLQKENIIDESGMPKERFSAEFPKEGPSILRIQQVVRGDSAAYFCASSPGLGTGNEQYFGPGTRLTVT.

This clonotype appeared many times. The gene calls are TRBV6-5 and TRBJ2-1; TRBD2 agrees at 12 bases. CDR3 length: 16 amino acids. Trimming took 5 bases from V and 3 from J; bases not matched to a gene: 5. Germline CDR1 and CDR2: MNHEY and SVGAGI. This CDR3 reads CASSQRTSGNYNEQFF. DNA of the CDR3: TGTGCCAGCAGTCAACGGACTAGCGGGAACTACAATGAGCAGTTCTTC.

This clonotype was observed many times. The rearrangement joins TRBV5-5 to TRBJ2-2, with 9 bases lining up with TRBD2. Germline V gene lookup returns CDR1 SGHKS and CDR2 YYEKEE (reference sequence). V shed 4 bases, J shed 0 bases, and the junction held 4 bases outside the gene matches. The CDR3 is 16 residues long. This CDR3 is CASSMGLASNTGELFF. The CDR3 DNA is TGTGCCAGCAGCATGGGACTAGCCTCGAACACCGGGGAGCTGTTTTTT. Full variable domain (rest looked up from reference TRBV5-5 and TRBJ2-2): DAGVTQSPTHLIKTRGQQVTLRCSPISGHKSVSWYQQVLGQGPQFIFQYYEKEERGRGNFPDRFSARQFPNYSSELNVNALLLGDSALYLCASSMGLASNTGELFFGEGSRLTVL.

To note about this clonotype: With a much larger clone just one base away, this may be a read error. As DNA, the CDR3 is TGTGCCTGCAGCCCTGGGACACGGAAGAATCAGCCCCAGCATTTT. Translation: CACSPGTRKNQPQHF. The chain has TRBV7-2 and TRBJ1-5; tentative D call: TRBD1 (6 bases). Germline lookup yields CDR1 SGHTA and CDR2 FQGNSA. The CDR3 covers 15 residues.

This clonotype has only a few counts. This chain uses TRBV3-2 with TRBJ2-7; the D call TRBD2 from the table was never checked on the DNA. TRBV3-2 is a pseudogene. The CDR3 length is 16 residues. CDR3 sequence reads: CASSQSGRTFPYEQYF. The CDR3 DNA follows: TGTGCCAGCAGCCAAAGCGGGAGGACCTTTCCCTACGAGCAGTACTTC.

This clonotype was counted many times. The gene calls are TRBV6-1 and TRBJ2-7; TRBD1 or TRBD2 may be the D gene (6 bases each). V dropped 6 bases and J dropped 1 base, with 13 bases sitting between them. Germline-derived CDR1 and CDR2 are MNHNS and SASEGT. CDR3 size: 14 residues. This CDR3 reads CASRGGGGSYEQYF. CDR3 bases: TGTGCCAGCAGAGGAGGGGGTGGTTCCTACGAGCAGTACTTC.